One TCR beta chain is described in this entry. Its target is not known. Germline V gives CDR1 SGHTS, CDR2 YDEGEE. CDR3 length: 15 residues. V was cut by 0 bases and J by 8 bases, with 17 bases left in between. The assay, immunoSEQ v3.0, was run at survey level. Clones were read by immunoSEQ multiplex PCR, and TCRdb kept only the in-frame ones, dropping some. Of around 15,000 clones in the sample, 77% are singletons; the top ten hold 20% to 25%. This entry is derived from a study of long-term antiretroviral therapy in people with HIV. Study results and limitations: Controls exceeded HIV repertoires in CDR3 length range.

Sequencing used unsorted PBMCs, obtained 2.1 years after starting antiretroviral therapy. The source is a man in his forties with HIV. The gene calls are TRBV5-8 and TRBJ1-2, with D tentatively TRBD1 (5 bases). CDR3 amino acids: CASSLAKSGRGGYTF. CDR3 DNA sequence: TGTGCCAGCAGCTTGGCCAAATCGGGGAGGGGAGGCTACACCTTC.